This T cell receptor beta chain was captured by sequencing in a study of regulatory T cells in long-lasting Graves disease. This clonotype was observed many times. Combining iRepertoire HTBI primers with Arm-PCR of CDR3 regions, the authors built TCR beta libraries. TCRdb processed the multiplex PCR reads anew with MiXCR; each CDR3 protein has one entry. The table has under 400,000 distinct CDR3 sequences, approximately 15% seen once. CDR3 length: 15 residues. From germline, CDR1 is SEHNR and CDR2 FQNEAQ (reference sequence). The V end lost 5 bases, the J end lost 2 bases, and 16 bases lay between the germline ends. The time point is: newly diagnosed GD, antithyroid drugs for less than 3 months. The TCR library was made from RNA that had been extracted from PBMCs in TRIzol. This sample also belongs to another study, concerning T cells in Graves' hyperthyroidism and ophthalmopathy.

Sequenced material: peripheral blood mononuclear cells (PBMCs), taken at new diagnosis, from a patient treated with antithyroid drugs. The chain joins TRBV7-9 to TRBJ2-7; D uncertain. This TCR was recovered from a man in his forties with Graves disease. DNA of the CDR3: TGTGCCAGCAGCCCCAGCTGGACCCGAGCCTACGAGCAGTACTTC. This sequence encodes CASSPSWTRAYEQYF.